This T cell receptor (beta chain) originates from a study of regulatory T cells in long-lasting Graves disease. Regarding time point: newly diagnosed GD, antithyroid drugs for less than 3 months. There was RNA extracted from PBMCs, and the TCR library was made from it. Assembly of TCR beta libraries relied on iRepertoire HTBI primers together with Arm-PCR of CDR3 regions. In TCRdb, the multiplex PCR reads were re-called with MiXCR into one record per CDR3 protein. This sample has 200,000 to 250,000 distinct CDR3 sequences; 20% to 25% occur once, and the top ten carry around 13%. The germline V gene has CDR1 PRHDT and CDR2 FYEKMQ (reference sequence). The CDR3 spans 13 residues. V dropped 6 bases and J dropped 6; count of bases not matched to a gene: 6. This clonotype was counted between two and nine times.

Sequenced material: peripheral blood mononuclear cells (PBMCs), taken at new diagnosis, from a patient treated with antithyroid drugs. The chain carries TRBV13 and TRBJ2-7; 9 bases fit TRBD2. This clonotype was sampled from a female donor with Graves disease. This CDR3 is CASSTGLAGEQYF. Here the CDR3 DNA reads TGTGCCAGCAGTACGGGACTAGCAGGCGAGCAGTACTTC.